A single sample gave rise to the 18 T cell receptor beta chains below, sequenced in a study of blood T cell repertoires in COVID-19. Method: immunoSEQ multiplex PCR; TCRdb's copy keeps in-frame clones and lacks some. Among a few hundred thousand clones listed, around nine tenths were seen once. Material for sequencing was peripheral blood. Receptors were obtained from a woman aged 40-49 years who had recovered from COVID-19.

The table lists this clone with a few counts. The chain employs TRBV10-3 and TRBJ2-2; 7 nucleotides agree with TRBD1. V dropped 10 bases and J dropped 3; count of bases not matched to a gene: 5. Per the germline V gene, CDR1 is ENHRY and CDR2 is SYGVKD. This CDR3 spans 13 amino acids. As DNA, the CDR3 is TGTGCCACGACAGGGTCGGACACCGGGGAGCTGTTTTTT. Translating gives CATTGSDTGELFF.

The rearrangement uses TRBV7-2 and TRBJ2-4; 7 bases align to TRBD1. The CDR3 runs 15 residues. The junction had 5 bases not matched to a gene; V was cut back by 6 bases and J by 0 bases. Germline-derived CDR1 and CDR2 are SGHTA and FQGNSA. This chain's CDR3 is CASSPDRVAKNIQYF. The CDR3 DNA is TGTGCCAGCAGTCCCGACAGGGTAGCCAAAAACATTCAGTACTTC.

The rearrangement links TRBV29-1 to TRBJ2-7; TRBD2 is a possible D gene (6 bases). Per the germline V gene, CDR1 is SQVTM and CDR2 is ANQGSEA. The V end was cut by 6 bases, the J end by 3 bases, with 18 bases between. There are 14 residues in the CDR3. The CDR3 DNA reads as TGCAGCGTCTCCCTGGGACTGGCATTCTACGAGCAGTACTTC. This codes for CSVSLGLAFYEQYF.

V and J are TRBV5-4 and TRBJ1-3, with no clear D. From germline, CDR1 is SGHNT and CDR2 YYREEE (reference sequence). CDR3 length equals 15 residues. The germline V and J ends were trimmed by 1 base and 4 bases, with 12 bases remaining between them. The CDR3 region is CASSLTGSGGNTIYF. In DNA form, the CDR3 reads TGTGCCAGCAGCTTGACCGGCAGCGGGGGAAACACCATATATTTT.

This sequence joins TRBV19 and TRBJ2-2; perhaps TRBD2 as D (5 bases). Germline loops: CDR1 LNHDA, CDR2 SQIVND (reference sequence). Trimming removed 6 bases at V and 0 bases at J, with 5 bases between. The CDR3 is 13 amino acids. CDR3 amino acids: CASREANTGELFF. The CDR3 DNA reads as TGTGCCAGTAGGGAGGCGAACACCGGGGAGCTGTTTTTT.

The genes are TRBV6-5 and TRBJ1-1; D gene ambiguous. Germline lookup yields CDR1 MNHEY and CDR2 SVGAGI. Trimming took 10 bases from V and 2 from J, leaving 20 bases between them. The CDR3 runs to 15 residues. The CDR3 loop reads CATQAPKRSNTEAFF. The CDR3 coding sequence is TGTGCCACCCAGGCCCCCAAACGTAGTAACACTGAAGCTTTCTTT.

The rearrangement joins TRBV30 to TRBJ1-2, with D possibly being TRBD1 (5 bases). The CDR3 spans 14 residues. In germline, CDR1 is GTSNPN, CDR2 SVGIG (reference sequence). V was trimmed by 1 base and J by 4 bases, leaving 13 bases between them. DNA of the CDR3: TGTGCCTGGAGTGGGGGGGTCCTCCTCTATGGCTACACCTTC. As protein: CAWSGGVLLYGYTF. Full variable domain (missing parts from reference TRBV30 and TRBJ1-2): SQTIHQWPATLVQPVGSPLSLECTVEGTSNPNLYWYRQAAGRGLQLLFYSVGIGQISSEVPQNLSASRPQDRQFILSSKKLLLSDSGFYLCAWSGGVLLYGYTFGSGTRLTVV.

This chain joins TRBV5-1 and TRBJ2-1, with 8 bases identical to TRBD2. The germline CDR1 and CDR2 sequences are SGHRS and YFSETQ. J gave up 0 bases and V 4 bases, and 12 bases lay outside the gene matches. CDR3 length equals 18 residues. This chain's CDR3 is CASSPGTRAPRSYNEQFF. The CDR3 DNA is TGCGCCAGCAGCCCAGGGACTAGGGCCCCCCGCTCCTACAATGAGCAGTTCTTC. The full variable domain, rest sourced from reference TRBV5-1 and TRBJ2-1, is KAGVTQTPRYLIKTRGQQVTLSCSPISGHRSVSWYQQTPGQGLQFLFEYFSETQRNKGNFPGRFSGRQFSNSRSEMNVSTLELGDSALYLCASSPGTRAPRSYNEQFFGPGTRLTVL.

The chain has TRBV19 and TRBJ2-1; no clear D. V lost 3 bases and J 4 bases, leaving 7 bases between the germline ends. The CDR3 runs 13 residues. The germline V gene has CDR1 LNHDA and CDR2 SQIVND (reference sequence). This CDR3 is CASSIGPYNEQFF. The CDR3 nucleotides are TGTGCCAGTAGTATCGGTCCATACAATGAGCAGTTCTTC.

V gene TRBV27 combines with J gene TRBJ2-7; a weak D match, TRBD2 (7 bases). Trimming shortened V by 3 bases and J by 6 bases, and 18 bases separated the two germline ends. The CDR3 runs 15 residues. Germline V gene data show CDR1 as MNHEY and CDR2 as SMNVEV (reference sequence). CDR3 region: CASSLRGGRRGEQYF. In nucleotides, the CDR3 is TGTGCCAGCAGTTTGAGGGGGGGGCGCCGGGGCGAGCAGTACTTC.

This sequence joins TRBV19 and TRBJ2-6; D gene ambiguous. Germline CDR1 LNHDA, CDR2 SQIVND (reference sequence). The V end lost 4 bases, the J end lost 0 bases, and 4 bases lay between the germline ends. The CDR3 runs 14 residues. For the CDR3, the DNA is TGTGCCAGTAGTAGCGTCTCTGGGGCCAACGTCCTGACTTTC. This sequence encodes CASSSVSGANVLTF.

This clone was observed a single time. This chain's CDR3 is CASSLAAGGAPWNTDTQYF. In DNA, the CDR3 is TGTGCCAGCAGCTTAGCTGCGGGAGGGGCCCCCTGGAACACAGATACGCAGTATTTT. The chain joins TRBV11-3 to TRBJ2-3; 9 bases align to TRBD2. This CDR3 has 19 residues. Germline-derived CDR1 and CDR2 are SGHNT and YENEEA. V lost 1 base and J lost 2; bases outside the gene matches: 13.

This clone has just a few counts. The rearrangement uses TRBV19 and TRBJ2-4; D perhaps matches TRBD2 (5 bases). The CDR3 contains 11 residues. Trimming removed 4 bases from V and 9 bases from J, with 7 bases in between. Germline V gives CDR1 LNHDA, CDR2 SQIVND (reference sequence). CDR3 region: CASSTGVIQYF. CDR3 DNA sequence: TGTGCCAGTAGTACCGGGGTCATTCAGTACTTC.

V gene TRBV10-3 combines with J gene TRBJ1-2; D gene uncertain. The length of the CDR3 is 12 residues. Germline V gene lookup returns CDR1 ENHRY and CDR2 SYGVKD. With 6 bases removed from V and 7 bases from J, the gap between germline ends came to 12 bases. The CDR3 here is CAISPGRSGYTF. The CDR3 nucleotides read TGTGCCATCAGCCCCGGGAGGTCTGGCTACACCTTC.

The chain links TRBV18 to TRBJ2-7, with 9 bases fitting TRBD1. The CDR3 contains 15 residues. Trimming removed 3 bases from V and 0 bases from J; junction bases left unmatched: 3. The germline V gene encodes CDR1 KGHSH and CDR2 LQKENI. CDR3 residues: CASSPTGGVSYEQYF. CDR3 sequence (DNA): TGTGCCAGCTCACCGACAGGGGGGGTCTCCTACGAGCAGTACTTC. Full variable domain (missing parts from reference TRBV18 and TRBJ2-7): NAGVMQNPRHLVRRRGQEARLRCSPMKGHSHVYWYRQLPEEGLKFMVYLQKENIIDESGMPKERFSAEFPKEGPSILRIQQVVRGDSAAYFCASSPTGGVSYEQYFGPGTRLTVT.

This clone was observed a handful of times. The chain employs TRBV24-1 and TRBJ2-3; TRBD2 matches 7 bases. CDR1 and CDR2 from the germline V gene are KGHDR and SFDVKD. The V segment lost 7 bases and the J segment 1 base; nucleotides outside the gene matches: 4. The CDR3 spans 14 residues. CDR3 in DNA: TGTGCCACCAGCGGGAGGCGGGGCACAGATACGCAGTATTTT. It is translated as CATSGRRGTDTQYF.

V usage is TRBV6-5 and J usage is TRBJ1-6; the match to TRBD1 covers 7 bases. The CDR3 is 15 amino acids. Per germline, CDR1 MNHEY and CDR2 SVGAGI. Unmatched junction bases numbered 10, after V lost 6 bases and J lost 8 bases. This chain's CDR3 is CASSDRVGRDSPLHF. As DNA, the CDR3 is TGTGCCAGCAGCGACAGGGTCGGGAGGGATTCACCCCTCCACTTT.

This chain connects TRBV28 to TRBJ1-2; D gene uncertain. V dropped 8 bases and J dropped 1 base, with 5 bases sitting between them. CDR1 MDHEN and CDR2 SYDVKM come from the germline V gene. The CDR3 covers 11 residues. The CDR3 DNA sequence: TGTGCCAGCGAGGTTAACTATGGCTACACCTTC. Its translation: CASEVNYGYTF.